The clone carrying this TCR beta chain was recorded once. Its antigen is not known. The sample comes from a study of OX40 agonist ivuxolimab in advanced cancers. The overall study: Patients received the agonistic anti-OX40 (CD134) antibody ivuxolimab. Findings of the study overall: CD8+ T cells were the subset that, on average, had more expanded clones than CD4+.

The CDR3 contains 15 residues. Looked up from germline, CDR1 is SGDLS and CDR2 is YYNGEE. Deletions cut 2 bases from V and 0 bases from J, with 10 bases between. Autoimmune disease history or systemic immunosuppression was exclusionary. Libraries were prepared by immunoSEQ multiplex PCR; TCRdb keeps only in-frame clonotypes and omits some of them. The sample holds about 160,000 clones; roughly 92% are singletons and the top ten take about 0.3%. Here the sequenced sample was CD4+ or CD8+ T cells sorted from blood, taken in a trial of the OX40 agonist ivuxolimab. J is TRBJ2-3 and V is TRBV9; D might be TRBD1 (5 bases). The receptor's source is an adult with an advanced solid tumor such as melanoma, head and neck, liver or kidney cancer. The CDR3 DNA reads TGTGCCAGCAGCGTCCAGGGTGGAAGCACAGATACGCAGTATTTT. The encoded protein is CASSVQGGSTDTQYF.